This T cell receptor (beta chain) was captured in a study of spatial heterogeneity in lung cancer. Overall study context: Averaged across combinations, each unique TCR and UMI pairing appeared more than ten times in raw reads, which were uncorrected.

This clonotype was detected many times. Described time point: sample taken at primary tumor resection. Whole RNA came from tumor, nontumor lung or frozen PBMC and was sequenced without being sorted. One entry per CDR3 protein results from TCRdb running MiXCR on the 5' RACE reads. Among approximately 92,000 distinct CDR3 sequences listed, more than 10% were seen once. The CDR3 loop spans 15 amino acids. The V segment lost 6 bases and the J segment 2 bases; nucleotides outside the gene matches: 9. Germline V gives CDR1 SQVTM, CDR2 ANQGSEA. The chain couples TRBV29-1 to TRBJ2-5; 10 bases agree with TRBD2. Source: PBMCs, taken at surgery. This TCR was recovered from a male donor with early-stage non-small cell lung cancer. CDR3 nucleotide sequence: TGCAGCGTGACCGCTAGCGGGAGTCGGCAAGAGACCCAGTACTTC. Protein sequence: CSVTASGSRQETQYF.